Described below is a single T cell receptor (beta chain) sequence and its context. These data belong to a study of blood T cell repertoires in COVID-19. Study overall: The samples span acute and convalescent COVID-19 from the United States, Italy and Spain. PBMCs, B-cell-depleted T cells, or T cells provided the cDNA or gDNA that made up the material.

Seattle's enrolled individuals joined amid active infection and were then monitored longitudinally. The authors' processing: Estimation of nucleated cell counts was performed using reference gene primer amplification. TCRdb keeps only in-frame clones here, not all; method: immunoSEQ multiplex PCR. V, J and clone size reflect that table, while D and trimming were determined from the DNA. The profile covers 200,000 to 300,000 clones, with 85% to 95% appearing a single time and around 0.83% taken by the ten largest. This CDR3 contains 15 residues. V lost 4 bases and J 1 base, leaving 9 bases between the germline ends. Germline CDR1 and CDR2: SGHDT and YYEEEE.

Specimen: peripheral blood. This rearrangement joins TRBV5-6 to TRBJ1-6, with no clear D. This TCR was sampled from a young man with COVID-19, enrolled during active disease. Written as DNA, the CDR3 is TGTGCCAGCAGCCCGTCCCGGTCCTATAATTCACCCCTCCACTTT. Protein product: CASSPSRSYNSPLHF.